Each of the 26 T cell receptor beta chains below was sequenced from the same sample in a study of T cell repertoires in aging, cancer and after chemotherapy. TRB rearrangements spanning V, D and J were amplified using mixed TRB-A/B primers. A single record per CDR3 protein comes from TCRdb applying MiXCR to the multiplex PCR reads. Among around 9,300 distinct CDR3 sequences, about a quarter were seen once, and the ten largest hold approximately 14%. Amplification of TCR beta used genomic DNA extracted from peripheral blood. Sequencing used blood. The receptor set was obtained from a human donor with a blood cancer. The donor label of this sample is uncertain.

The rearrangement links TRBV7-6 to TRBJ2-3, with TRBD2 matching over 13 bases. The CDR3 length is 16 residues. From germline, CDR1 is SGHVS and CDR2 FNYEAQ. V shed 6 bases and J 4 bases; nucleotides not matched to a gene: 7. The CDR3 sequence: CASSHRLAGGPDTQYF. For the CDR3, the DNA is TGTGCCAGCAGTCATAGACTAGCGGGAGGACCAGATACGCAGTATTTT.

The sample holds many counts of this clonotype. The chain carries TRBV30 and TRBJ1-1; D call uncertain. V was shortened by 3 bases and J by 5 bases, with 4 bases between the two germline ends. Looked up from germline, CDR1 is GTSNPN and CDR2 is SVGIG (reference sequence). The CDR3 has 10 residues. This chain's CDR3 is CAWRETEAFF. In DNA form, the CDR3 reads TGTGCCTGGAGGGAAACTGAAGCTTTCTTT.

At least ten counts were recorded for this clonotype. The J gene is TRBJ2-1, the V gene TRBV12-3 or TRBV12-4; no clear D gene. Trimming left V 1 base short and J 5 bases short, with 6 bases between. The CDR3 has 13 amino acids. The CDR3 reads CASSLGQNNEQFF. CDR3 in DNA: TGTGCCAGCAGTTTAGGGCAAAACAATGAGCAGTTCTTC.

This clonotype showed up many times. The rearrangement links TRBV30 to TRBJ2-7; D is possibly TRBD1 (6 bases). The V gene's germline CDR1 is GTSNPN and CDR2 SVGIG (reference sequence). The ends were cut back, 4 bases at V and 2 bases at J, with 9 bases in the middle. The CDR3 length is 12 residues. The CDR3 is CAWNGQTYEQYF. CDR3 in DNA: TGTGCCTGGAATGGACAGACCTACGAGCAGTACTTC.

By share, this clonotype counts as medium-sized (0.01 to 0.1%). V is TRBV15 and J is TRBJ2-7; possibly TRBD2 for D (5 bases). Germline V lookup: CDR1 LNHNV, CDR2 YYDKDF (reference sequence). The ends were cut back, 1 base at V and 5 bases at J, with 9 bases in the middle. The length of the CDR3 is 13 residues. The CDR3 here is CATSRVGGDEQYF. The CDR3 bases are TGTGCCACCAGCAGAGTCGGAGGCGACGAGCAGTACTTC.

This clonotype was seen repeatedly, ten times or more. The chain has TRBV6-2 or TRBV6-3 and TRBJ1-3; no clear D gene. The CDR3 runs to 15 residues. The germline gives CDR1 MNHEY, CDR2 SVGEGT. The V end lost 8 bases, the J end lost 0 bases, and 14 bases lay between the germline ends. The CDR3 loop reads CASGEIGISGNTIYF. The CDR3 DNA reads as TGTGCCAGCGGAGAAATAGGGATCTCTGGAAACACCATATATTTT.

By its share, this clonotype is medium-sized (0.01 to 0.1%). The chain combines TRBV5-5 with TRBJ2-1; no firm D call. CDR1 and CDR2 (germline): SGHKS, YYEKEE (reference sequence). This CDR3 comprises 11 residues. Trimming shortened V by 1 base and J by 8 bases, and 4 bases separated the two germline ends. DNA of the CDR3: TGTGCCAGCAGCTTGTTCTATGAGCAGTTCTTC. Translating it yields CASSLFYEQFF.

This chain connects TRBV5-4 to TRBJ2-1; weak D call: TRBD2 (5 bases). Trimming pared 0 bases from V and 2 bases from J, leaving 9 bases between. The CDR3 is made up of 15 amino acids. Germline V gives CDR1 SGHNT, CDR2 YYREEE (reference sequence). Here the CDR3 DNA reads TGTGCCAGCAGCTTGGTCCCCGGGGCCTACAATGAGCAGTTCTTC. Amino acid sequence: CASSLVPGAYNEQFF.

This clonotype was recorded a few times. The chain couples TRBV12-3 or TRBV12-4 to TRBJ2-1; 9 bases fit TRBD2. The CDR3 sequence is 15 residues long. V shed 7 bases and J 5 bases; nucleotides not matched to a gene: 9. The CDR3 loop is CASTRSPSGNNEQFF. CDR3 bases: TGTGCCAGCACCCGATCTCCTAGCGGGAACAATGAGCAGTTCTTC.

The chain employs TRBV9 and TRBJ2-3; TRBD2 matches at 7 bases. CDR1 is SGDLS and CDR2 is YYNGEE in the germline V gene. The CDR3 covers 16 residues. With 2 bases clipped from V and 2 bases from J, the junction kept 8 bases outside the gene matches. The CDR3 region has the DNA TGTGCCAGCAGCGTGGAGGCTGGGACTATCACAGATACGCAGTATTTT. As protein: CASSVEAGTITDTQYF.

The chain joins TRBV20-1 to TRBJ2-1, with 10 bases identical to TRBD2. The V gene's germline CDR1 is DFQATT and CDR2 SNEGSKA (reference sequence). V lost 3 bases, J lost 3 bases, and 5 bases stayed unmatched. There are 15 residues in the CDR3. The chain's CDR3 is CSARASGRIYNEQFF. The CDR3 DNA follows: TGCAGTGCTAGGGCTAGCGGGAGAATCTACAATGAGCAGTTCTTC.

This chain connects TRBV27 to TRBJ1-6; D is undetermined. Germline V CDR1 and CDR2: MNHEY, SMNVEV (reference sequence). V was trimmed by 7 bases and J by 9 bases, leaving 16 bases between them. CDR3 length: 14 amino acids. In DNA, the CDR3 is TGTGCCAGCACTCAGCTCGGAAAGGGTTCACCCCTCCACTTT. Protein: CASTQLGKGSPLHF.

A few counts support this clonotype. The chain links TRBV24-1 to TRBJ2-3; 11 bases line up with TRBD1. The germline CDR1 and CDR2 sequences are KGHDR and SFDVKD. V dropped 7 bases and J dropped 15; count of bases not matched to a gene: 14. The CDR3 is made up of 14 amino acids. Here the CDR3 reads CATSGELGTGGSYF. The CDR3 DNA follows: TGTGCCACCAGCGGCGAACTAGGGACAGGGGGATCATATTTT.

This clonotype was counted a few times. This chain joins TRBV12-3 or TRBV12-4 and TRBJ2-3, with 7 bases lining up with TRBD2. The CDR3 consists of 14 residues. V trimming: 6 bases; J trimming: 0 bases; junction bases outside the gene matches: 3. The DNA for the CDR3 is TGTGCCAGCAGGCATAGCGGGAGCACAGATACGCAGTATTTT. Translating it yields CASRHSGSTDTQYF.

This clonotype is termed medium-sized. The rearrangement links TRBV7-2 to TRBJ2-3; D not certain. The V gene lost 6 bases and the J gene lost 3 bases, with 10 bases spanning the gap. Germline V CDR1 and CDR2: SGHTA, FQGNSA. The CDR3 extends over 13 amino acids. Written as DNA, the CDR3 is TGTGCCAGCAGGGTGGGGTGGACAGATACGCAGTATTTT. Translated, it gives CASRVGWTDTQYF.

This clonotype was counted many times. V and J are TRBV12-3 or TRBV12-4 and TRBJ1-6; possibly TRBD1 for D (5 bases). Trimming took 8 bases from V and 7 from J, leaving 15 bases between them. The CDR3 has 14 amino acids. The CDR3 bases are TGTGCCAGCTTTATCCAGGGCATAAATTCACCCCTCCACTTT. This sequence encodes CASFIQGINSPLHF.

By sample share, this clonotype is medium-sized (0.01 to 0.1%). The J gene is TRBJ2-1, the V gene TRBV19, with D possibly TRBD1 on 5 matching bases. The V end lost 8 bases, the J end lost 6 bases, and 8 bases lay between the germline ends. CDR3 length: 11 amino acids. Germline V lookup: CDR1 LNHDA, CDR2 SQIVND (reference sequence). In DNA form, the CDR3 reads TGTGCCAGTCGGACACCCAATGAGCAGTTCTTC. It translates to CASRTPNEQFF.

The rearrangement uses TRBV5-1 and TRBJ1-2, with 11 positions matching TRBD1. CDR3 length equals 13 residues. From germline, CDR1 is SGHRS and CDR2 YFSETQ. Trimming took 4 bases from V and 7 from J; bases not matched to a gene: 3. The DNA for the CDR3 is TGCGCCAGCAGCCTCGGGACAGGGGGTGGCTACACCTTC. Residues: CASSLGTGGGYTF.

The chain carries TRBV10-3 and TRBJ1-1, with D possibly TRBD1 on 5 matching bases. CDR1 and CDR2 (germline): ENHRY, SYGVKD. The CDR3 is 13 residues long. Between the trimmed V and J ends, which lost 3 bases and 3 bases, there was a span of 8 bases. CDR3 residues: CAISDRGDTEAFF. Here the CDR3 DNA reads TGTGCCATCAGTGATCGGGGGGACACTGAAGCTTTCTTT.

By sample fraction, this clonotype is medium-sized. The rearrangement joins TRBV19 to TRBJ2-5; TRBD2 aligns across 10 bases. Germline CDR1 is LNHDA and CDR2 is SQIVND (reference sequence). V lost 2 bases and J lost 1; bases outside the gene matches: 16. The CDR3 consists of 20 residues. The CDR3 nucleotides are TGTGCCAGTAGTATATCGGGCGCTAGCGGGAGTAAGTTCCCCCAAGAGACCCAGTACTTC. Protein sequence: CASSISGASGSKFPQETQYF.

The chain joins TRBV21-1 to TRBJ2-1. TRBV21-1 is annotated as a pseudogene. The CDR3 contains 14 residues. The DNA for the CDR3 is TGTGCCATCAGCAAAAACGAGGCAGCGAATGAGCAGTTCTTC. Translated, it gives CAISKNEAANEQFF.

This clonotype was counted a single time. Being one base from a much bigger clone, this may be a read error. The chain has TRBV5-6 and TRBJ1-3, with D possibly being TRBD1 (5 bases). The V gene's germline CDR1 is SGHDT and CDR2 YYEEEE. CDR3 length: 15 amino acids. The V end lost 1 base, the J end lost 3 bases, and 11 bases lay between the germline ends. In DNA form, the CDR3 reads TGTGCCAGCAGCTTGAGGGGAACGAGTGGAAACACCATATATTTT. This codes for CASSLRGTSGNTIYF.

This chain links TRBV27 with TRBJ1-5; TRBD1 aligns across 7 bases. The germline V gene has CDR1 MNHEY and CDR2 SMNVEV (reference sequence). This CDR3 spans 16 amino acids. V trimming: 5 bases; J trimming: 8 bases; junction bases outside the gene matches: 15. The CDR3 DNA reads as TGTGCCAGCAGTCCCAGGACTGGGAAGGGGGCTAAGCCCCAGCATTTT. It specifies CASSPRTGKGAKPQHF.

This clonotype was observed many times. V and J are TRBV30 and TRBJ1-3, with TRBD1 identical over 7 bases. Germline V gene lookup returns CDR1 GTSNPN and CDR2 SVGIG (reference sequence). The CDR3 length is 14 residues. In nucleotides, the CDR3 is TGTGCGTCGACACTCAGGGGGTCTGGAAACACCATATATTTT. Its translation: CASTLRGSGNTIYF.

The chain has TRBV30 and TRBJ2-7; the match to TRBD2 covers 7 bases. The trim removed 1 base at V and 4 bases at J, leaving 4 bases unmatched. Germline V lookup: CDR1 GTSNPN, CDR2 SVGIG (reference sequence). The CDR3 spans 13 residues. The DNA for the CDR3 is TGTGCCTGGAGTGCGGCGGGAGTTTACGAGCAGTACTTC. It specifies CAWSAAGVYEQYF.

This clonotype ranks as medium-sized (0.01 to 0.1%). The V and J genes are TRBV13 and TRBJ2-3; 10 bases match TRBD1. The germline V gene has CDR1 PRHDT and CDR2 FYEKMQ (reference sequence). V lost 5 bases and J lost 1; bases outside the gene matches: 3. The CDR3 contains 15 residues. The CDR3 sequence: CASSHGTGGTDTQYF. The CDR3 DNA reads TGTGCCAGCAGCCACGGGACAGGGGGCACAGATACGCAGTATTTT.